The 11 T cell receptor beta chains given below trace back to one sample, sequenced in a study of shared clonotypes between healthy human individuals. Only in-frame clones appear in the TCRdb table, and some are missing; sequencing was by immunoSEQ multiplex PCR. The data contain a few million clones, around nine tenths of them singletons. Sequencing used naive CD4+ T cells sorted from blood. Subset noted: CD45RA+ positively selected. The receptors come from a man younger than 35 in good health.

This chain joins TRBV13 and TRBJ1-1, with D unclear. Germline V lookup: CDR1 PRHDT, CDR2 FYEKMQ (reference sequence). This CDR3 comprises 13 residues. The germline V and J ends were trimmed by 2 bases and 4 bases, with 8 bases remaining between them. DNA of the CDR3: TGTGCCAGCAGCTTACTCGCTGGCACTGAAGCTTTCTTT. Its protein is CASSLLAGTEAFF.

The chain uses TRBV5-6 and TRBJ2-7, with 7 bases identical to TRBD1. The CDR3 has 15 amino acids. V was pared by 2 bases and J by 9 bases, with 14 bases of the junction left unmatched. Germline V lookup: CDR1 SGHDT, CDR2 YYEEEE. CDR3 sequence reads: CASSLRTGEFPGQYF. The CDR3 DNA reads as TGTGCCAGCAGCTTAAGAACAGGGGAATTTCCCGGGCAGTACTTC.

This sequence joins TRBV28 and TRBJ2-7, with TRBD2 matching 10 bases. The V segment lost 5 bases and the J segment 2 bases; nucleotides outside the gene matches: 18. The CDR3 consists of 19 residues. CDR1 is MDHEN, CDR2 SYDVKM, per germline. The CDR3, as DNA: TGTGCCAGCAGTCGATTACAGATGAATCTAGCGGGGGCCGCCTACGAGCAGTACTTC. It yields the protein CASSRLQMNLAGAAYEQYF.

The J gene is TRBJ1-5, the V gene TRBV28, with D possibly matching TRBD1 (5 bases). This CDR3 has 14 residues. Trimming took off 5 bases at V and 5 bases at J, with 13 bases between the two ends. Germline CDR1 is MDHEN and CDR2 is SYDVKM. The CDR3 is CASSLFDSYQPQHF. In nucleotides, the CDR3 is TGTGCCAGCAGTCTCTTCGACAGCTATCAGCCCCAGCATTTT. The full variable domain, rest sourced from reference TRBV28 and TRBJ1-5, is DVKVTQSSRYLVKRTGEKVFLECVQDMDHENMFWYRQDPGLGLRLIYFSYDVKMKEKGDIPEGYSVSREKKERFSLILESASTNQTSMYLCASSLFDSYQPQHFGDGTRLSIL.

DNA of the CDR3: TGTGCCAGCAGCCCCTGGGGGCGAGGCACTGAAGCTTTCTTT. This sequence encodes CASSPWGRGTEAFF. The chain couples TRBV9 to TRBJ1-1; perhaps TRBD1 as D (6 bases). With 4 bases removed from V and 4 bases from J, the gap between germline ends came to 14 bases. Per the germline V gene, CDR1 is SGDLS and CDR2 is YYNGEE. The CDR3 spans 14 residues.

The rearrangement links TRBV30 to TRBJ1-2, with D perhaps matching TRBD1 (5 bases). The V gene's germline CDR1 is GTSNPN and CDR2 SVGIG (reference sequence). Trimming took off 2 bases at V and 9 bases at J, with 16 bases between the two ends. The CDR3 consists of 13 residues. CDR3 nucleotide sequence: TGTGCCTGGAGTAACCGACCGGGGGGGAGCTACACCTTC. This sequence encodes CAWSNRPGGSYTF.

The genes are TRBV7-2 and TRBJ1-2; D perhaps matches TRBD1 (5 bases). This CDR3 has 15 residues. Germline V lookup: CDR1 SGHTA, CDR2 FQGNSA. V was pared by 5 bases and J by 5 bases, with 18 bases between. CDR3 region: CASSRRREFGYGYTF. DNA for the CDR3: TGTGCCAGCAGCCGACGCAGGGAGTTCGGGTATGGCTACACCTTC.

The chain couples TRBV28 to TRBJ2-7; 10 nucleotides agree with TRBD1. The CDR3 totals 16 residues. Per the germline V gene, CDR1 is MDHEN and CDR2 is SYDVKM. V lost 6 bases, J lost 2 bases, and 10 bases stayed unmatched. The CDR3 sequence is CASSTSPGTGAYEQYF. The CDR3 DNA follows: TGTGCCAGCAGCACCTCACCCGGGACAGGGGCCTACGAGCAGTACTTC. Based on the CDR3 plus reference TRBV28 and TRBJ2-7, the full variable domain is DVKVTQSSRYLVKRTGEKVFLECVQDMDHENMFWYRQDPGLGLRLIYFSYDVKMKEKGDIPEGYSVSREKKERFSLILESASTNQTSMYLCASSTSPGTGAYEQYFGPGTRLTVT.

The CDR3 DNA reads as TGCGCCAGCAGTGAGTATGTTGGACCGAATAATTCACCCCTCCACTTT. The encoded protein is CASSEYVGPNNSPLHF. The chain links TRBV10-1 to TRBJ1-6, with D hard to call. This CDR3 has 16 amino acids. V lost 1 base and J 5 bases, leaving 12 bases between the germline ends. Per the germline V gene, CDR1 is WNHNN and CDR2 is SYGVQD (reference sequence).

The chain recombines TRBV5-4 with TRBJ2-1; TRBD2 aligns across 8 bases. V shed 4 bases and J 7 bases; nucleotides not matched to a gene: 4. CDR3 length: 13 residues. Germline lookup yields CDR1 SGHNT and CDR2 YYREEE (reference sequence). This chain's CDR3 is CASSGTSGNEQFF. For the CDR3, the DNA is TGTGCCAGCAGCGGCACTAGCGGAAATGAGCAGTTCTTC. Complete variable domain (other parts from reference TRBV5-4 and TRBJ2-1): ETGVTQSPTHLIKTRGQQVTLRCSSQSGHNTVSWYQQALGQGPQFIFQYYREEENGRGNFPPRFSGLQFPNYSSELNVNALELDDSALYLCASSGTSGNEQFFGPGTRLTVL.

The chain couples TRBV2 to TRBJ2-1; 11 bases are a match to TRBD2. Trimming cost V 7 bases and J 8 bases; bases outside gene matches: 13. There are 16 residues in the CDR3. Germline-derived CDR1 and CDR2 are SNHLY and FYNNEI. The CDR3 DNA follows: TGTGCCAGCAAGGGGACCGAGACTAGCGGGGTCGATGAGCAGTTCTTC. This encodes CASKGTETSGVDEQFF.